The 32 T cell receptor beta chains below come from one sample, sequenced in a study of vaccination and CD4 T cells after COVID-19. Described treatment: approximately 10-day PBMC culture with coronavirus spike peptide pools or control peptides (ViraFEST assay). During the years 2011-2018, before the COVID-19 pandemic, the unexposed donor's CD4+ T cells were collected. No antigens are known for them. Sequencing of the DNA from cultured CD4+ T cells was carried out with the Oncomine TCR Beta short-read assay. The genomic DNA was obtained from cultured CD4+ T cells by extraction with the QIAamp micro DNA kit. TCRdb reprocessed the PCR reads with MiXCR, giving one entry per CDR3 protein. This table holds roughly 7,800 distinct CDR3 sequences, 30% to 40% found once. The sequencing input was CD4+ T cells from blood, cultured in vitro. These receptors came from a human donor in good health.

J is TRBJ2-7 and V is TRBV20-1; 8 bases line up with TRBD2. This CDR3 has 14 amino acids. From germline, CDR1 is DFQATT and CDR2 SNEGSKA (reference sequence). The V gene end was trimmed by 4 bases and the J gene end by 0 bases; junction bases not matched to a gene: 5. The CDR3 DNA reads TGCAGTGCTACCATAGCGGGGACCTCCTACGAGCAGTACTTC. Translating gives CSATIAGTSYEQYF.

The CDR3 protein is CATSDGQGARPAYQETQYF. The CDR3 DNA sequence: TGTGCCACCAGTGACGGACAGGGGGCCCGACCGGCCTACCAAGAGACCCAGTACTTC. This chain connects TRBV24-1 to TRBJ2-5, with 11 nucleotides matching TRBD1. Germline V gives CDR1 KGHDR, CDR2 SFDVKD. V shed 4 bases and J 0 bases; nucleotides not matched to a gene: 12. The length of the CDR3 is 19 residues.

This clonotype was observed a few times. The chain employs TRBV2 and TRBJ1-2; no clear D gene. Per the germline V gene, CDR1 is SNHLY and CDR2 is FYNNEI. The CDR3 extends over 12 amino acids. The CDR3 DNA is TGTGGGGTTCGGCCGGGGAACTATGGCTACACCTTC. Translated: CGVRPGNYGYTF.

This clonotype was counted a single time. The gene calls are TRBV30 and TRBJ2-7, with 9 nucleotides matching TRBD2. Germline-derived CDR1 and CDR2 are GTSNPN and SVGIG (reference sequence). CDR3 length equals 16 residues. V gave up 5 bases and J gave up 7 bases; unmatched junction bases: 18. The CDR3 coding sequence is TGTGCCTGGTCCGGAAAGGGCGGGAGGGCCCTCTGGGAGCAGTACTTC. Translation: CAWSGKGGRALWEQYF.

The chain combines TRBV7-9 with TRBJ1-1; D gene uncertain. The CDR3 is 14 residues long. Looked up from germline, CDR1 is SEHNR and CDR2 is FQNEAQ (reference sequence). V lost 4 bases to trimming and J lost 4 bases, with 13 bases between them. The CDR3 sequence is CASSYTGLGTEAFF. DNA of the CDR3: TGTGCCAGCAGCTACACGGGCCTTGGCACTGAAGCTTTCTTT.

This sequence joins TRBV20-1 and TRBJ1-1; maybe TRBD1 (5 bases). CDR1 is DFQATT and CDR2 is SNEGSKA in the germline V gene (reference sequence). There are 14 residues in the CDR3. V lost 6 bases and J lost 6, with 20 bases in between. As DNA, the CDR3 is TGCAGTGCCCGTTTTCTGGGGCCCAACGCTGAAGCTTTCTTT. This gives the protein CSARFLGPNAEAFF.

The chain uses TRBV11-1 and TRBJ2-3; D call uncertain. The V and J ends lost 5 bases and 5 bases respectively, with 5 bases between them. The CDR3 has 11 amino acids. Germline lookup yields CDR1 SGHAT and CDR2 FQDESV (reference sequence). The CDR3: CASSPEDTQYF. As DNA, the CDR3 is TGTGCCAGCAGCCCAGAAGATACGCAGTATTTT. Full variable domain (outside the CDR3, taken from reference TRBV11-1 and TRBJ2-3): EAEVAQSPRYKITEKSQAVAFWCDPISGHATLYWYRQILGQGPELLVQFQDESVVDDSQLPKDRFSAERLKGVDSTLKIQPAELGDSAMYLCASSPEDTQYFGPGTRLTVL.

This chain uses TRBV15 with TRBJ2-7; 7 bases align to TRBD2. The V and J ends lost 6 bases and 0 bases, in that order; junction bases with no gene match: 8. Per germline, CDR1 LNHNV and CDR2 YYDKDF (reference sequence). The CDR3 loop spans 15 amino acids. The CDR3 DNA reads TGTGCCACCAGTCCGGGGGGATTCCTCTCCTACGAGCAGTACTTC. Protein product: CATSPGGFLSYEQYF.

The CDR3 DNA is TGCAGTGGTTCTGAGAGCGGAGGGGCCTACAATGAGCAGTTCTTC. Its translation is CSGSESGGAYNEQFF. The chain recombines TRBV20-1 with TRBJ2-1; TRBD2 might be the D (6 bases). V was pared by 7 bases and J by 2 bases, with 18 bases between. Germline assignment: CDR1 DFQATT and CDR2 SNEGSKA (reference sequence). This CDR3 region has 15 residues.

This clonotype has a handful of counts. V usage is TRBV27 and J usage is TRBJ2-7; D is possibly TRBD2 (6 bases). There are 15 residues in the CDR3. Germline V gives CDR1 MNHEY, CDR2 SMNVEV (reference sequence). Deletions cut 8 bases from V and 5 bases from J, with 22 bases between. CDR3 sequence (DNA): TGTGCCAGCCGCCCGGGGCCCGGGAGCTCAGACGAGCAGTACTTC. Translated, it gives CASRPGPGSSDEQYF.

This rearrangement joins TRBV6-5 to TRBJ2-7; D is perhaps TRBD1 or TRBD2 (5 bases each). The V gene lost 2 bases and the J gene lost 4 bases, with 9 bases spanning the gap. The CDR3 is 13 amino acids. Germline-derived CDR1 and CDR2 are MNHEY and SVGAGI. For the CDR3, the DNA is TGTGCCAGCAGTTACGGGGGATCGTACGAGCAGTACTTC. It yields the protein CASSYGGSYEQYF.

The rearrangement joins TRBV6-1 to TRBJ1-6; 8 bases line up with TRBD1. The CDR3 extends over 13 amino acids. J gave up 8 bases and V 8 bases, and 5 bases lay outside the gene matches. Germline V lookup: CDR1 MNHNS, CDR2 SASEGT. The chain's CDR3 is CASQRDRHSPLHF. The DNA for the CDR3 is TGTGCCAGCCAAAGGGACAGGCATTCACCCCTCCACTTT.

The genes are TRBV7-2 and TRBJ2-6, with no clear D. Trimming took 5 bases from V and 4 from J, leaving 9 bases between them. CDR1 is SGHTA and CDR2 is FQGNSA in the germline V gene. The CDR3 contains 14 residues. Written as DNA, the CDR3 is TGTGCCAGCAGCCCCACGAACGGGGCCAACGTCCTGACTTTC. Protein sequence: CASSPTNGANVLTF. The entire variable domain, with the rest obtained from reference TRBV7-2 and TRBJ2-6, is as follows: GAGVSQSPSNKVTEKGKDVELRCDPISGHTALYWYRQSLGQGLEFLIYFQGNSAPDKSGLPSDRFSAERTGGSVSTLTIQRTQQEDSAVYLCASSPTNGANVLTFGAGSRLTVL.

The chain carries TRBV6-2 or TRBV6-3 and TRBJ2-7; 7 positions agree with TRBD2. Looked up from germline, CDR1 is MNHEY and CDR2 is SVGEGT. The ends lost 7 bases at V and 2 bases at J; junction bases unmatched: 14. The CDR3 consists of 16 residues. CDR3: CASTSFGREKTYEQYF. The DNA of the CDR3 is TGTGCCAGCACCTCGTTTGGGCGGGAGAAAACCTACGAGCAGTACTTC.

The CDR3 DNA sequence: TGTGCCAGCAGTGACCCGCCCCGACAGGGACGCACGCTCATGGGCTCTTACACTGAAGCTTTCTTT. Protein product: CASSDPPRQGRTLMGSYTEAFF. J is TRBJ1-1 and V is TRBV6-4, with TRBD1 identical over 7 bases. Germline CDR1 is MRHNA and CDR2 is SNTAGT. The V segment lost 2 bases and the J segment 3 bases; nucleotides outside the gene matches: 27. The CDR3 length is 22 residues.

V usage is TRBV4-3 and J usage is TRBJ1-2; D not certain. The CDR3 runs to 13 residues. Trimming shortened V by 2 bases and J by 1 base, and 5 bases separated the two germline ends. Per the germline V gene, CDR1 is LGHNA and CDR2 is YSLEER. The CDR3 nucleotides are TGCGCCAGCAGCCAACTGGATAACTATGGCTACACCTTC. It translates to CASSQLDNYGYTF.

The rearrangement joins TRBV9 to TRBJ2-5; 13 bases agree with TRBD2. CDR1 and CDR2 (germline): SGDLS, YYNGEE. The CDR3 runs 19 residues. The V segment lost 0 bases and the J segment 5 bases; nucleotides outside the gene matches: 13. CDR3 protein: CASSVAGEQGLAGRETQYF. DNA for the CDR3: TGTGCCAGCAGCGTAGCAGGGGAACAGGGACTAGCGGGACGGGAGACCCAGTACTTC. The full variable domain, rest sourced from reference TRBV9 and TRBJ2-5, is DSGVTQTPKHLITATGQRVTLRCSPRSGDLSVYWYQQSLDQGLQFLIQYYNGEERAKGNILERFSAQQFPDLHSELNLSSLELGDSALYFCASSVAGEQGLAGRETQYFGPGTRLLVL.

The CDR3 bases are TGTGCCACTCCACGTGGGGCTAGCGGTGCTCAGGGTCCCGATACGCAGTATTTT. This gives the protein CATPRGASGAQGPDTQYF. The V and J genes are TRBV2 and TRBJ2-3, with TRBD2 matching 7 bases. Germline V gene lookup returns CDR1 SNHLY and CDR2 FYNNEI. The V gene end was trimmed by 10 bases and the J gene end by 6 bases; junction bases not matched to a gene: 25. The CDR3 totals 18 residues.

The rearrangement joins TRBV21-1 to TRBJ2-2; the table's D gene call, TRBD2, was not cross checked with the DNA. TRBV21-1 is listed as a pseudogene. CDR3 length equals 15 residues. CDR3 region: CASSKEREWSGELFF. The CDR3 nucleotides are TGTGCCAGCAGCAAAGAACGGGAGTGGTCCGGGGAGCTGTTTTTT.

The genes are TRBV7-8 and TRBJ2-7; a possible D gene is TRBD2 (6 bases). The ends were cut back, 3 bases at V and 1 base at J, with 13 bases in the middle. This CDR3 comprises 15 residues. Germline V gene sequence: CDR1 SGHVS, CDR2 FQNEAQ. The CDR3 nucleotides read TGTGCCAGCAGCTTTTACCCGGGACTTTCCTACGAGCAGTACTTC. Translation gives CASSFYPGLSYEQYF.

CDR3 nucleotides: TGTGCCAGCAGTTACATCGGGACTCGCACAGATACGCAGTATTTT. Translation: CASSYIGTRTDTQYF. The chain recombines TRBV6-2 or TRBV6-3 with TRBJ2-3; possibly TRBD2 for D (6 bases). With 2 bases removed from V and 1 base from J, the gap between germline ends came to 10 bases. The V gene's germline CDR1 is MNHEY and CDR2 SVGEGT. This CDR3 is 15 amino acids long.

The chain is built from TRBV5-1 and TRBJ2-5; 11 bases line up with TRBD1. The length of the CDR3 is 14 residues. Germline trimming cut 5 bases from V and 6 bases from J; bases unmatched to any gene: 6. Per germline, CDR1 SGHRS and CDR2 YFSETQ. The CDR3 nucleotides are TGCGCCAGCAGACCGGACAGGGGGCAAAAGACCCAGTACTTC. Amino acids: CASRPDRGQKTQYF.

V and J are TRBV18 and TRBJ2-7; 9 positions agree with TRBD1. CDR1 and CDR2 (germline): KGHSH, LQKENI. After removal of 6 bases from V and 4 bases from J, the junction contained 7 bases not matched to a gene. This CDR3 is built from 14 residues. The CDR3 DNA sequence: TGTGCCAGCTCTCACACGGACAGGGGATACGAGCAGTACTTC. Translation: CASSHTDRGYEQYF.

The table lists this clonotype with a few counts. The J gene is TRBJ2-3, the V gene TRBV27; tentatively, D is TRBD2 (6 bases). Between the trimmed V and J ends, which lost 6 bases and 6 bases, there was a span of 19 bases. Germline V CDR1 and CDR2: MNHEY, SMNVEV (reference sequence). The CDR3 consists of 15 residues. This chain's CDR3 is CASRSPHGGADTQYF. For the CDR3, the DNA is TGTGCCAGCAGGTCGCCCCATGGCGGGGCTGATACGCAGTATTTT.

J is TRBJ1-1 and V is TRBV18; D is undetermined. Germline-derived CDR1 and CDR2 are KGHSH and LQKENI. There are 13 residues in the CDR3. V lost 2 bases to trimming and J lost 0 bases, with 4 bases between them. CDR3 sequence reads: CASSPRMNTEAFF. CDR3 sequence (DNA): TGTGCCAGCTCACCAAGGATGAACACTGAAGCTTTCTTT.

This clonotype was found a few times. This chain connects TRBV24-1 to TRBJ1-2; D not certain. Germline lookup yields CDR1 KGHDR and CDR2 SFDVKD. CDR3 length equals 15 residues. The germline V and J ends were trimmed by 2 bases and 4 bases, with 13 bases remaining between them. The CDR3 spells CATSDSIQDFYGYTF. CDR3 DNA: TGTGCCACCAGTGATTCCATTCAGGATTTCTATGGCTACACCTTC.

This clonotype showed up just a few times. The V call is TRBV7-2, the J call TRBJ1-1, with 10 bases lining up with TRBD1. The germline V gene encodes CDR1 SGHTA and CDR2 FQGNSA. This CDR3 spans 13 amino acids. V gave up 5 bases and J gave up 3 bases; unmatched junction bases: 0. The CDR3 sequence: CASSGQGDTEAFF. The DNA for the CDR3 is TGTGCCAGCAGCGGACAGGGGGACACTGAAGCTTTCTTT.

This clonotype is medium-sized (0.01 to 0.1%). The chain carries TRBV6-1 and TRBJ1-2, with a possible D match to TRBD1 (5 bases). The V gene's germline CDR1 is MNHNS and CDR2 SASEGT. V dropped 6 bases and J dropped 5 bases, with 19 bases sitting between them. The CDR3 extends over 15 amino acids. The CDR3 spells CASREGGQVTYGYTF. CDR3 coding DNA: TGTGCCAGCAGAGAGGGAGGACAAGTAACATATGGCTACACCTTC.

This clonotype was detected only a few times. The genes are TRBV27 and TRBJ2-5; 7 nucleotides match TRBD2. Trimming took 6 bases from V and 5 from J; bases not matched to a gene: 6. Germline CDR1 and CDR2: MNHEY and SMNVEV (reference sequence). There are 13 residues in the CDR3. The CDR3 nucleotides read TGTGCCAGCAGCCGACTAGCTTCCGAGACCCAGTACTTC. Encoded protein: CASSRLASETQYF.

This clonotype was detected only a few times. The CDR3 region is CASAKTGQGDSPLHF. The CDR3 region has the DNA TGTGCCAGTGCAAAAACGGGACAGGGGGATTCACCCCTCCACTTT. The V and J genes are TRBV19 and TRBJ1-6; TRBD1 matches 11 bases. V shed 8 bases, J shed 8 bases, and the junction held 8 bases outside the gene matches. CDR3 length: 15 residues. Germline CDR1 reads LNHDA; CDR2 reads SQIVND (reference sequence).

This chain joins TRBV20-1 and TRBJ2-2; maybe TRBD2 (6 bases). The V and J ends lost 2 bases and 7 bases respectively, with 8 bases between them. CDR1 is DFQATT and CDR2 is SNEGSKA in the germline V gene (reference sequence). This CDR3 has 12 amino acids. The CDR3 loop is CSARLALGELFF. DNA for the CDR3: TGCAGTGCTAGACTAGCGCTCGGGGAGCTGTTTTTT.

In this sample, this clonotype turned up a few times. The chain combines TRBV5-1 with TRBJ2-5; tentatively, D is TRBD1 or TRBD2 (5 bases each). Germline V gives CDR1 SGHRS, CDR2 YFSETQ. This CDR3 comprises 16 residues. Trimming shortened V by 0 bases and J by 2 bases, and 14 bases separated the two germline ends. CDR3 nucleotide sequence: TGCGCCAGCAGCTTGGTTGGGGGAGCGGTACAAGAGACCCAGTACTTC. Its protein product is CASSLVGGAVQETQYF.